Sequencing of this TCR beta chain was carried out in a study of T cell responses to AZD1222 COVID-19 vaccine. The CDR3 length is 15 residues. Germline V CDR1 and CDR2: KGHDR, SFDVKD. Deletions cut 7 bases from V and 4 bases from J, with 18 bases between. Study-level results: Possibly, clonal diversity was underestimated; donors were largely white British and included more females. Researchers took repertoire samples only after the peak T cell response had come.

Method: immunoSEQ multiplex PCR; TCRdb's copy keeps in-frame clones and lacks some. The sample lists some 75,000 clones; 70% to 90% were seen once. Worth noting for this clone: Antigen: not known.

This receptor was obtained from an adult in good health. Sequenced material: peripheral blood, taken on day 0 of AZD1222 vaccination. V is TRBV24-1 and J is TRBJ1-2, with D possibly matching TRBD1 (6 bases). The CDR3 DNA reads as TGTGCCACCAGCAACGCGGGACATAGGGGCTATGGCTACACCTTC. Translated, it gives CATSNAGHRGYGYTF.